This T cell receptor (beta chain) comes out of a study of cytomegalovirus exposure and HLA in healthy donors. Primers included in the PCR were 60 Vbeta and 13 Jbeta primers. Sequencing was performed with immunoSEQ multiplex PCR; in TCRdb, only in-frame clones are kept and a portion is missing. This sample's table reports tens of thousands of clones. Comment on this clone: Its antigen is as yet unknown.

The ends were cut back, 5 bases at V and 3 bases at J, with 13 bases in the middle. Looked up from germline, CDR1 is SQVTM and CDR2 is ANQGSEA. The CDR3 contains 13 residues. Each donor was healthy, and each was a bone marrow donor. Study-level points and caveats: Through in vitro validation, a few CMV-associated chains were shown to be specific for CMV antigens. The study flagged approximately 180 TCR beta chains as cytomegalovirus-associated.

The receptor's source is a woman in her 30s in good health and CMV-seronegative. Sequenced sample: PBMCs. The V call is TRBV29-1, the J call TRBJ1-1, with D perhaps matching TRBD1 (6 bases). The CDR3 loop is CSVSGGPHTEAFF. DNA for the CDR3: TGCAGCGTTTCCGGGGGGCCTCACACTGAAGCTTTCTTT. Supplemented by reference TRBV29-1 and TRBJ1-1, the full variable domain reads SAVISQKPSRDICQRGTSLTIQCQVDSQVTMMFWYRQQPGQSLTLIATANQGSEATYESGFVIDKFPISRPNLTFSTLTVSNMSPEDSSIYLCSVSGGPHTEAFFGQGTRLTVV.